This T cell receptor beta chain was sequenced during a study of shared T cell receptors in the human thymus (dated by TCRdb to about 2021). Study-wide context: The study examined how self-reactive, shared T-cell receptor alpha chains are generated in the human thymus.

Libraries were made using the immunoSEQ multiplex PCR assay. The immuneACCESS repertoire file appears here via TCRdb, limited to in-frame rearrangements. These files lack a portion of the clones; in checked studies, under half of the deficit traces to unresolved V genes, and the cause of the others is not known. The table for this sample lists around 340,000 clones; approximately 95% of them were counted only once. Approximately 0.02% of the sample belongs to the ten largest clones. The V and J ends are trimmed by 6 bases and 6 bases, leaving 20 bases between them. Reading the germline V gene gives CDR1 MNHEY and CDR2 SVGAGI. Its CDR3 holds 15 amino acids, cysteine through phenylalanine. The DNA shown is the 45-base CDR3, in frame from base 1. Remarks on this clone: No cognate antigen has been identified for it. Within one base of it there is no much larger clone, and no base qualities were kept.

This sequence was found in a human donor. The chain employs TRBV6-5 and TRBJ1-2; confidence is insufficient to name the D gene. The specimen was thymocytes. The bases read TGTGCCAGCAGGAGGGCGGGCACCTCGGAGGATGGCTACACCTTC. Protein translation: CASRRAGTSEDGYTF.